This T cell receptor beta chain was sequenced in a study of Ad26.COV2.S vaccination and SARS-CoV-2 variants. Study details: Donor was one of the participants in the Ad26.COV2.S arm of the COV1001 trial. Dosing was one shot or two shots 56 days apart.

In germline, CDR1 is MNHEY, CDR2 SMNVEV (reference sequence). The CDR3 runs 14 residues. Treatment reported: roughly 20 received Ad26.COV2.S at low or high dose, single or two shots; 5 received placebo; per-sample allocation not given. On day 63 after the first injection, vaccine and placebo recipients gave samples. Concerning this clone itself: Antigen unknown. At one of its ends the junction is not consistent with the germline gene, which may arise from a read error.

The method was immunoSEQ multiplex PCR; TCRdb's version includes in-frame clones alone and lacks a portion of them. Here the sample spans some 330,000 clones, under 90% being singletons. Whole-study results and caveats: Spike-specific TCR breadth was greater in vaccine than placebo recipients. Breadth measured for non-spike TCRs was similar across vaccine and placebo recipients.

This sequence was found in a person between 18 and 60 years old who received the Ad26.COV2.S COVID-19 vaccine or a placebo. The chain recombines TRBV27 with TRBJ1-2; D perhaps matches TRBD1 (5 bases). Sequences were derived from peripheral blood, sampled in a trial of Ad26.COV2.S vaccine versus placebo. The CDR3, as DNA: TGTGCCAGCAGTCTATCGGGGCAGCCCAACGGCTACACCTTC. Translation gives CASSLSGQPNGYTF.